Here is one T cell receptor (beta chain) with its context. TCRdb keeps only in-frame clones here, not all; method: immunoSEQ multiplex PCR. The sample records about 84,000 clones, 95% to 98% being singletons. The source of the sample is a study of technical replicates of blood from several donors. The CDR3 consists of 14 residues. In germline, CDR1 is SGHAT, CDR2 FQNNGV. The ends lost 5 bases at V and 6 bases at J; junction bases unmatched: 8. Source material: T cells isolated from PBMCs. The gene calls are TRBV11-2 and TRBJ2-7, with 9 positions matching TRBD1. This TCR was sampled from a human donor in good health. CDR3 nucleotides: TGTGCCAGCAGCCGGCGGGACAGGGTAGCCGAGCAGTACTTC. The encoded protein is CASSRRDRVAEQYF. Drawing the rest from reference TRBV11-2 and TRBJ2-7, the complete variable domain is EAGVAQSPRYKIIEKRQSVAFWCNPISGHATLYWYQQILGQGPKLLIQFQNNGVVDDSQLPKDRFSAERLKGVDSTLKIQPAKLEDSAVYLCASSRRDRVAEQYFGPGTRLTVT.